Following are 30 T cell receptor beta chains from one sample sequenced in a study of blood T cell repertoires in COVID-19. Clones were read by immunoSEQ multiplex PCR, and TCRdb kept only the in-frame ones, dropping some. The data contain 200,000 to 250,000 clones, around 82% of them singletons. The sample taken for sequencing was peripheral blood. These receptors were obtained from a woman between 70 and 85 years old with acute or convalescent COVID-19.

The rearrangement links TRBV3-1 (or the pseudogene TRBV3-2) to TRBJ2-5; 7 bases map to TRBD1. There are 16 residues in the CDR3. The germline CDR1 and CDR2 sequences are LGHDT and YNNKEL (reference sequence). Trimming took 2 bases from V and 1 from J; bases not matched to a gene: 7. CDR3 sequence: CASSQPHGTVQETQYF. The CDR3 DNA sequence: TGTGCCAGCAGCCAACCACACGGGACAGTCCAAGAGACCCAGTACTTC.

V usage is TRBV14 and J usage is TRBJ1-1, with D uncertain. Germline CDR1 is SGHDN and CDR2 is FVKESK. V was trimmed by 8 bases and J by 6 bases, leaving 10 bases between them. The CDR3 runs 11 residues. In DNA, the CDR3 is TGTGCCAGCGGCGCGGGGTCTGAAGCTTTCTTT. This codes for CASGAGSEAFF.

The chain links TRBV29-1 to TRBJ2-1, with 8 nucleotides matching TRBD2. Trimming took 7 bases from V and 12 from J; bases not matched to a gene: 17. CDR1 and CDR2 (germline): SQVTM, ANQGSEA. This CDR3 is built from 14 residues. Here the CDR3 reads CSASDLGTSIGQFF. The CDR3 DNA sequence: TGCAGCGCTAGTGACCTCGGGACTAGTATCGGGCAGTTCTTC.

The CDR3 here is CASSVDVGPWEAFF. CDR3 nucleotide sequence: TGTGCCAGCAGCGTAGACGTGGGGCCCTGGGAAGCTTTCTTT. The chain combines TRBV9 with TRBJ1-1; D possibly corresponds to TRBD1 (5 bases). Trimming stripped 0 bases from V and 8 bases from J, with 14 bases between. Looked up from germline, CDR1 is SGDLS and CDR2 is YYNGEE. The CDR3 is 14 amino acids. Drawing the rest from reference TRBV9 and TRBJ1-1, the complete variable domain is DSGVTQTPKHLITATGQRVTLRCSPRSGDLSVYWYQQSLDQGLQFLIQYYNGEERAKGNILERFSAQQFPDLHSELNLSSLELGDSALYFCASSVDVGPWEAFFGQGTRLTVV.

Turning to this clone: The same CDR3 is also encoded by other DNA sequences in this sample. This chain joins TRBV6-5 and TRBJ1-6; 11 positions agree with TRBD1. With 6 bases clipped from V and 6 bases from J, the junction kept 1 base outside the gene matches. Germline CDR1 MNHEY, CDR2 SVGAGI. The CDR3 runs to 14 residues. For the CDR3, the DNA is TGTGCCAGCAGAGGGACAGGGGGTAATTCACCCCTCCACTTT. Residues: CASRGTGGNSPLHF.

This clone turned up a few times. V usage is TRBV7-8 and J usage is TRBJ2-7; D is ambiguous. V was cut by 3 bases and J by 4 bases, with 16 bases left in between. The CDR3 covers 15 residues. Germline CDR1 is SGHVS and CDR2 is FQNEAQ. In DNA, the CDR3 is TGTGCCAGCAGCTTGTTAGTTTGGCAGGTATACGAGCAGTACTTC. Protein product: CASSLLVWQVYEQYF.

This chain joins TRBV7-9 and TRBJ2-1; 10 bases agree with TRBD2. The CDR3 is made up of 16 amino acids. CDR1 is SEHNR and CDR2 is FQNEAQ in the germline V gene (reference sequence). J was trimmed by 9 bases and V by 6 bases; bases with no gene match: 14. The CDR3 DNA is TGTGCCAGCAGTCCTTCGGGGCTAGCGGGAGTAGGTGAGCAGTTCTTC. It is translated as CASSPSGLAGVGEQFF.

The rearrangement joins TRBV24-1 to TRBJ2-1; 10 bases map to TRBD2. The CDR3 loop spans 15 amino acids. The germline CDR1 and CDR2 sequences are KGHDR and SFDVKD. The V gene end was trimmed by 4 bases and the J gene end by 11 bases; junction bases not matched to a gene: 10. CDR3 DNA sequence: TGTGCCACCAGTGAAGCAGCGGGAGGGCCTTGGCAGCAGTTCTTC. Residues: CATSEAAGGPWQQFF.

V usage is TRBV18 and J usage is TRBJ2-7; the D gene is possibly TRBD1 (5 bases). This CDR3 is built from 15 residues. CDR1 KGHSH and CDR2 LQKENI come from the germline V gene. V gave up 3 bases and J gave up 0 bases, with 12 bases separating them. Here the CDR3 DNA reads TGTGCCAGCTCACCCTCTACAGGCGACTCCTACGAGCAGTACTTC. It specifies CASSPSTGDSYEQYF.

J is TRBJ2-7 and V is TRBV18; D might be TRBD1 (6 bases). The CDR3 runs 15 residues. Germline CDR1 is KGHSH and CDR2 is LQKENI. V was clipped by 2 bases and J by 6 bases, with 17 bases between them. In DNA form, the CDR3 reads TGTGCCAGCTCACCAGGGGGCGAAGCATCCGGCGAGCAGTACTTC. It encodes CASSPGGEASGEQYF.

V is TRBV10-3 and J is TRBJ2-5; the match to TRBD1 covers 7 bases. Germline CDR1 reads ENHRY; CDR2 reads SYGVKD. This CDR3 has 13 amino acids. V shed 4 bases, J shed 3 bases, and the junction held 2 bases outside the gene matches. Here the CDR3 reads CAISGQGEETQYF. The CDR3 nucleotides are TGTGCCATCAGTGGACAGGGTGAAGAGACCCAGTACTTC.

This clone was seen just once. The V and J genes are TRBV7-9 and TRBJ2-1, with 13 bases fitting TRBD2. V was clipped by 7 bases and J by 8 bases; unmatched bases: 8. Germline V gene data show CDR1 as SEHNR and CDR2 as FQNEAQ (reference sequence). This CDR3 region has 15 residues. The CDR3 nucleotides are TGTGCCAGCACCGGCGGGACTAGCGGGGTGGATGAGCAGTTCTTC. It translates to CASTGGTSGVDEQFF.

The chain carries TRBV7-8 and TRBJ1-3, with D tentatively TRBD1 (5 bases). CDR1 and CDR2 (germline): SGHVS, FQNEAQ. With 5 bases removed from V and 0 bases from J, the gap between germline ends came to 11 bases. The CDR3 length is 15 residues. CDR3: CASSLGTDSGNTIYF. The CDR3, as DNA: TGTGCCAGCAGCCTCGGGACTGACTCTGGAAACACCATATATTTT.

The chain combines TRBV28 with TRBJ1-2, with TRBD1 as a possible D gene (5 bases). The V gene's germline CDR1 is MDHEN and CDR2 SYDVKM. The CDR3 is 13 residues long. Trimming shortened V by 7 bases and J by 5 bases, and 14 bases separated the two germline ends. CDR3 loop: CASTPGGSYGYTF. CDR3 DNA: TGTGCCAGCACCCCCGGGGGGTCATATGGCTACACCTTC.

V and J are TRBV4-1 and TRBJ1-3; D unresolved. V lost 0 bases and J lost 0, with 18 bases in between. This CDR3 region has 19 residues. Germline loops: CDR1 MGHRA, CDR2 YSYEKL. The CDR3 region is CASSQEIDGLLSSGNTIYF. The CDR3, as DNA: TGCGCCAGCAGCCAAGAAATCGACGGACTCCTGAGCTCTGGAAACACCATATATTTT.

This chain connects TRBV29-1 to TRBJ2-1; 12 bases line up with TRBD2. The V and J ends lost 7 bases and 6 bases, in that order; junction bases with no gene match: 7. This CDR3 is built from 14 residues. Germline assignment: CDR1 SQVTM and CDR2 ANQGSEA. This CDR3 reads CSGSGLAGTNEQFF. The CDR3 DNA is TGCAGCGGGAGCGGACTAGCGGGAACCAATGAGCAGTTCTTC.

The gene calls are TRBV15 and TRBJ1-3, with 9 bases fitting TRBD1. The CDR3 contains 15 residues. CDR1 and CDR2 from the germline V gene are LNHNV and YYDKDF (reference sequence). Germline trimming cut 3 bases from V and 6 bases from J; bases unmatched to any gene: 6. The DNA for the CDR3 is TGTGCCACCAGCAGGGGACAGGGAAGGGTAAACACCATATATTTT. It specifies CATSRGQGRVNTIYF.

The CDR3 bases are TGTGCCAGCAGTGAACTCTTAGGGACACTCTCATATGGCTACACCTTC. Translated, it gives CASSELLGTLSYGYTF. V usage is TRBV2 and J usage is TRBJ1-2; D may be TRBD1 (6 bases). The CDR3 is made up of 16 amino acids. V lost 2 bases, J lost 5 bases, and 18 bases lay in between. Per germline, CDR1 SNHLY and CDR2 FYNNEI.

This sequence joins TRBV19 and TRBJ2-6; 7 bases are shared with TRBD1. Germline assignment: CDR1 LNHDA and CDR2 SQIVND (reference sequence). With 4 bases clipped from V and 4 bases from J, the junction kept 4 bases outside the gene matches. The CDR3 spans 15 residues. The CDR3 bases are TGTGCCAGTAGTAGCAGGGGGACCGGGGCCAACGTCCTGACTTTC. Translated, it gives CASSSRGTGANVLTF.

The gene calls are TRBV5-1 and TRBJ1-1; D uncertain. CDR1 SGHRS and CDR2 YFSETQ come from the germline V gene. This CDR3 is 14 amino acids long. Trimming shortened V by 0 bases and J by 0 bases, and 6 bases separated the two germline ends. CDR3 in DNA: TGCGCCAGCAGCTTGGAGCGCATGAACACTGAAGCTTTCTTT. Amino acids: CASSLERMNTEAFF.

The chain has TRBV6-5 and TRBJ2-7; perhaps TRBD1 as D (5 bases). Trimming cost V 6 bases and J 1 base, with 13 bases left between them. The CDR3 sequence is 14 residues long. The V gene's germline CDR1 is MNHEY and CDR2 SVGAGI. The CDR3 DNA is TGTGCCAGCAGCGCCGGACACCAATCCTACGAGCAGTACTTC. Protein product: CASSAGHQSYEQYF.

The CDR3, as DNA: TGTGCCAGCGCACGGTCTAGCGGGGTCTCCTACAATGAGCAGTTCTTC. This sequence encodes CASARSSGVSYNEQFF. V is TRBV2 and J is TRBJ2-1; TRBD2 matches 9 bases. V was clipped by 8 bases and J by 0 bases; unmatched bases: 8. Per germline, CDR1 SNHLY and CDR2 FYNNEI. The CDR3 loop spans 16 amino acids.

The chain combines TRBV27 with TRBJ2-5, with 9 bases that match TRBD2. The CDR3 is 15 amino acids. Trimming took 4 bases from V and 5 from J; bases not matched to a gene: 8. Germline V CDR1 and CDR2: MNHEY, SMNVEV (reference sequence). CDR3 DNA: TGTGCCAGCAGTTCTATAGCGGGAGATCGCGAGACCCAGTACTTC. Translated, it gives CASSSIAGDRETQYF.

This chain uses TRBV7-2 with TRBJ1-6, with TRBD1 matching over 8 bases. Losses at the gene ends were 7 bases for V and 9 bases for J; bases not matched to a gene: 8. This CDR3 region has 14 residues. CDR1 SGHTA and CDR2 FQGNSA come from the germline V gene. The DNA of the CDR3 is TGTGCCAGCACCCAGGACAGGGTGGGTTCACCCCTCCACTTT. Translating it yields CASTQDRVGSPLHF. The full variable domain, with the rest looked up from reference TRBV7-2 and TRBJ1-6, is GAGVSQSPSNKVTEKGKDVELRCDPISGHTALYWYRQSLGQGLEFLIYFQGNSAPDKSGLPSDRFSAERTGGSVSTLTIQRTQQEDSAVYLCASTQDRVGSPLHFGNGTRLTVT.

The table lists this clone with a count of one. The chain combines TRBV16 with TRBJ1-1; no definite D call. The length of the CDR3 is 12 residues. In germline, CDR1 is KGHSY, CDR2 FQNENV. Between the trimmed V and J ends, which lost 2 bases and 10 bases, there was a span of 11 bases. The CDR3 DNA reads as TGTGCCAGCAGCCAACGGTCGGTGATAGCTTTCTTT. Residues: CASSQRSVIAFF.

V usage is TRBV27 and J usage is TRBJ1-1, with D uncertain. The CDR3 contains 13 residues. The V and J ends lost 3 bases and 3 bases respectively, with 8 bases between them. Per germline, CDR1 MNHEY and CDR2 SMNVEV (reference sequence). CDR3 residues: CASSFSVYTEAFF. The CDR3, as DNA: TGTGCCAGCAGTTTCTCGGTATACACTGAAGCTTTCTTT.

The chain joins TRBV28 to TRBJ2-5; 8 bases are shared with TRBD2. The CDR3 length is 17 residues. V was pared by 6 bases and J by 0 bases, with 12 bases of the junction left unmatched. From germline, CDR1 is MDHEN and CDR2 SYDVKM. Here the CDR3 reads CASSRPKEREYQETQYF. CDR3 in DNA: TGTGCCAGCAGCCGACCAAAGGAGCGGGAGTACCAAGAGACCCAGTACTTC.

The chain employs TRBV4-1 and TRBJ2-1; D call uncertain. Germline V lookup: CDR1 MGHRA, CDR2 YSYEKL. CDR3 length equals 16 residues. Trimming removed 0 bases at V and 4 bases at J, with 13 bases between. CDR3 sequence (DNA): TGCGCCAGCAGCCAAGATAGTTCCTCACTATACAATGAGCAGTTCTTC. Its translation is CASSQDSSSLYNEQFF.

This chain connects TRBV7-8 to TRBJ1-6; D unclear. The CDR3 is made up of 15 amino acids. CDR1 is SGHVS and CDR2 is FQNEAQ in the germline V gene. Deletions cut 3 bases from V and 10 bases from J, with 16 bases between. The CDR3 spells CASSFAGVEGSPLHF. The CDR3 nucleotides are TGTGCCAGCAGCTTCGCCGGGGTGGAGGGATCACCCCTCCACTTT.

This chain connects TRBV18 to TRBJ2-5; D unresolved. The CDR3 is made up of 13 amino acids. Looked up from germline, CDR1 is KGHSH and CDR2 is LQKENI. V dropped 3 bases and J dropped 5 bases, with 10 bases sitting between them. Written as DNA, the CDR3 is TGTGCCAGCTCACCCACCCCCAGGGAGACCCAGTACTTC. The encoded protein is CASSPTPRETQYF.